The 10 T cell receptor beta chains below all came from one sample that was sequenced in a study of cytomegalovirus exposure and HLA in healthy donors. Only in-frame clones appear in the TCRdb table, and some are missing; sequencing was by immunoSEQ multiplex PCR. The sample carries almost 75,000 clones, around four fifths recorded once. Sequencing was done on a sample of PBMCs. Receptors were obtained from a man aged 25-45 years in good health and CMV-seronegative.

The V call is TRBV29-1, the J call TRBJ1-4, with D possibly matching TRBD1 (5 bases). Trimming pared 5 bases from V and 2 bases from J, leaving 9 bases between. Germline CDR1 SQVTM, CDR2 ANQGSEA. CDR3 length: 13 amino acids. This CDR3 is CSVSGWTNEKLFF. The CDR3 bases are TGCAGCGTTTCAGGGTGGACTAATGAAAAACTGTTTTTT.

The rearrangement uses TRBV5-1 and TRBJ1-2, with no clear D. CDR3 length: 12 amino acids. CDR1 and CDR2 (germline): SGHRS, YFSETQ. V shed 4 bases and J shed 8 bases, with 12 bases lying between them. CDR3: CASSLESRGYTF. The CDR3 DNA reads as TGCGCCAGCAGCCTAGAATCTCGGGGCTACACCTTC. Variable domain in full (rest from reference TRBV5-1 and TRBJ1-2): KAGVTQTPRYLIKTRGQQVTLSCSPISGHRSVSWYQQTPGQGLQFLFEYFSETQRNKGNFPGRFSGRQFSNSRSEMNVSTLELGDSALYLCASSLESRGYTFGSGTRLTVV.

To note about this clone: This CDR3 is also generated by other DNA sequences in the sample. V usage is TRBV6-5 and J usage is TRBJ2-2, with 8 bases aligning to TRBD1. This CDR3 has 15 residues. CDR1 MNHEY and CDR2 SVGAGI come from the germline V gene. The V segment lost 5 bases and the J segment 7 bases; nucleotides outside the gene matches: 9. CDR3 bases: TGTGCCAGCAGTCCCGGACAGGGCGGTGGCGGGGAGCTGTTTTTT. As protein: CASSPGQGGGGELFF.

To note about this clone: An end of the junction does not agree with germline; a read error may underlie this. This chain links TRBV7-7 with TRBJ2-1; a possible D gene is TRBD2 (5 bases). CDR3 size: 15 residues. CDR1 and CDR2 (germline): SSHAT, FNYEAQ (reference sequence). CDR3 sequence (DNA): TGTGCTAGCAGCTTAGGGCCTCCGCCGGGAAATGAGCAGTTCTTC. This gives the protein CASSLGPPPGNEQFF.

This clone was observed a single time. V usage is TRBV5-4 and J usage is TRBJ1-2; 7 nucleotides align to TRBD1. The CDR3 is 13 amino acids. Germline CDR1 reads SGHNT; CDR2 reads YYREEE (reference sequence). The ends lost 2 bases at V and 4 bases at J; junction bases unmatched: 2. Here the CDR3 reads CASSFDRAYGYTF. The CDR3 bases are TGTGCCAGCAGCTTTGACAGGGCCTATGGCTACACCTTC.

The chain joins TRBV27 to TRBJ2-5; perhaps TRBD1 as D (7 bases). V lost 6 bases, J lost 5 bases, and 16 bases lay in between. In germline, CDR1 is MNHEY, CDR2 SMNVEV (reference sequence). The CDR3 sequence is 14 residues long. This CDR3 reads CASSRRGPSETQYF. In nucleotides, the CDR3 is TGTGCCAGCAGCCGGAGGGGGCCTAGCGAGACCCAGTACTTC.

The chain carries TRBV2 and TRBJ1-2; 7 nucleotides agree with TRBD1. With V trimmed by 5 bases and J by 6 bases, 12 bases remained unmatched. Looked up from germline, CDR1 is SNHLY and CDR2 is FYNNEI. The length of the CDR3 is 15 residues. The CDR3 region has the DNA TGTGCCAGCAGTCAGACAGGGAATCGGTTTCATGGCTACACCTTC. The encoded protein is CASSQTGNRFHGYTF.

The chain couples TRBV4-2 to TRBJ2-7; 9 nucleotides align to TRBD1. The CDR3 extends over 14 amino acids. The ends lost 5 bases at V and 6 bases at J; junction bases unmatched: 8. Germline CDR1 reads LGHNA; CDR2 reads YNFKEQ. CDR3 nucleotide sequence: TGTGCCAGCAGCGAGTGGGGGACAGGGACCGAGCAGTACGTC. It translates to CASSEWGTGTEQYV.

The chain carries TRBV7-3 and TRBJ2-1; tentatively, D is TRBD1 (6 bases). This CDR3 contains 14 residues. Germline assignment: CDR1 SGHTA and CDR2 FQGTGA. V was shortened by 8 bases and J by 5 bases, with 16 bases between the two germline ends. In DNA form, the CDR3 reads TGTGCCAGCTCCCTCGTGGGGGCCGACAATGAGCAGTTCTTC. Translation gives CASSLVGADNEQFF.

This rearrangement joins TRBV4-1 to TRBJ2-5, with TRBD2 as a possible D gene (6 bases). V lost 3 bases and J lost 4, with 12 bases in between. This CDR3 is built from 14 residues. Germline V CDR1 and CDR2: MGHRA, YSYEKL. As DNA, the CDR3 is TGCGCCAGCAGCCAGGGGACTGGGACAGAGACCCAGTACTTC. Translation gives CASSQGTGTETQYF.